This passage covers 24 T cell receptor beta chains from one sample sequenced in a study of cytomegalovirus exposure and HLA in healthy donors. In the PCR, 60 Vbeta and 13 Jbeta primers were used. Only in-frame clones appear in the TCRdb table, and some are missing; sequencing was by immunoSEQ multiplex PCR. This sample has 120,000 to 150,000 clones; 80% to 85% occur once, and the top ten carry roughly 2.9%. Specimen: PBMCs. Receptors originate from a woman aged 25-40 years in good health and CMV-seronegative.

This clone has more than one count but fewer than ten. This chain links TRBV5-5 with TRBJ2-5, with TRBD2 matching over 8 bases. The CDR3 loop spans 14 amino acids. Germline V gives CDR1 SGHKS, CDR2 YYEKEE (reference sequence). V shed 0 bases and J 3 bases; nucleotides not matched to a gene: 1. The CDR3 region is CASSLGAGEETQYF. The CDR3 DNA follows: TGTGCCAGCAGCTTGGGAGCGGGGGAAGAGACCCAGTACTTC.

The CDR3 DNA reads TGTGCCAGCCGTATTAGCGGGAGGTCGAACACCGGGGAGCTGTTTTTT. Protein sequence: CASRISGRSNTGELFF. The V and J genes are TRBV21-1 and TRBJ2-2; no check of the table's D call, TRBD2, against the DNA was made. TRBV21-1 is tagged as a pseudogene. The CDR3 loop spans 16 amino acids.

This sequence joins TRBV19 and TRBJ1-3; TRBD1 matches 7 bases. CDR1 and CDR2 from the germline V gene are LNHDA and SQIVND (reference sequence). The CDR3 consists of 16 residues. The J segment lost 3 bases and the V segment lost 4 bases, leaving 9 bases of the junction unmatched. CDR3 amino acids: CASSTAAGGSGNTIYF. For the CDR3, the DNA is TGTGCCAGTAGTACCGCGGCAGGGGGGAGTGGAAACACCATATATTTT.

The genes are TRBV30 and TRBJ2-2, with 8 nucleotides matching TRBD2. V dropped 2 bases and J dropped 3; count of bases not matched to a gene: 5. Germline V gene sequence: CDR1 GTSNPN, CDR2 SVGIG (reference sequence). The CDR3 loop spans 15 amino acids. CDR3 amino acids: CAWSPAGGYTGELFF. In nucleotides, the CDR3 is TGTGCCTGGAGTCCCGCGGGGGGATACACCGGGGAGCTGTTTTTT.

The V and J genes are TRBV7-2 and TRBJ2-7; D is unclear. The CDR3 consists of 11 residues. V was pared by 8 bases and J by 5 bases, with 10 bases between. CDR1 and CDR2 from the germline V gene are SGHTA and FQGNSA. In DNA form, the CDR3 reads TGTGCCAGCCGCATGGGCGACGAGCAGTACTTC. Protein sequence: CASRMGDEQYF.

The CDR3 DNA follows: TGTGCCAGTAGTATCCCCCGACTGGAGAGCAATCAGCCCCAGCATTTT. This translates into CASSIPRLESNQPQHF. This chain joins TRBV19 and TRBJ1-5; no clear D. The CDR3 runs 16 residues. Germline V CDR1 and CDR2: LNHDA, SQIVND (reference sequence). V lost 3 bases and J 1 base, leaving 13 bases between the germline ends.

This chain joins TRBV19 and TRBJ1-1, with D hard to call. The V and J ends lost 3 bases and 7 bases respectively, with 9 bases between them. Germline V gene data show CDR1 as LNHDA and CDR2 as SQIVND (reference sequence). The CDR3 runs to 12 residues. The CDR3 reads CASSIAGYEAFF. CDR3 sequence (DNA): TGTGCCAGTAGTATCGCCGGTTATGAAGCTTTCTTT. Based on the CDR3 plus reference TRBV19 and TRBJ1-1, the full variable domain is DGGITQSPKYLFRKEGQNVTLSCEQNLNHDAMYWYRQDPGQGLRLIYYSQIVNDFQKGDIAEGYSVSREKKESFPLTVTSAQKNPTAFYLCASSIAGYEAFFGQGTRLTVV.

The sample holds one count of this clone. V usage is TRBV27 and J usage is TRBJ2-7, with D maybe TRBD1 (6 bases). V was cut by 4 bases and J by 3 bases, with 10 bases left in between. CDR3 length: 13 amino acids. Germline V gene lookup returns CDR1 MNHEY and CDR2 SMNVEV (reference sequence). The CDR3 coding sequence is TGTGCCAGCAGTTGGACAGATAACTACGAGCAGTACTTC. Protein sequence: CASSWTDNYEQYF.

This clone was seen a handful of times. The V and J genes are TRBV29-1 and TRBJ1-4, with D uncertain. The CDR3 totals 12 residues. V lost 4 bases, J lost 11 bases, and 14 bases lay in between. Germline CDR1 reads SQVTM; CDR2 reads ANQGSEA. CDR3 loop: CSVGEGGGKLFF. CDR3 DNA: TGCAGCGTTGGTGAGGGAGGTGGGAAACTGTTTTTT.

The sample holds a few counts of this clone. The V call is TRBV23-1, the J call TRBJ2-7, with 8 bases matching TRBD1. TRBV23-1 has ORF status, its function being uncertain. The CDR3 has 11 amino acids. V was pared by 11 bases and J by 8 bases, with 8 bases of the junction left unmatched. The CDR3 spells CASYRQGKQYF. The CDR3, as DNA: TGCGCCTCCTACAGACAGGGGAAGCAGTACTTC.

Only one count was recorded for this clone. The chain links TRBV28 to TRBJ2-1; 10 bases agree with TRBD1. The CDR3 has 14 residues. The germline V gene encodes CDR1 MDHEN and CDR2 SYDVKM. After removal of 2 bases from V and 7 bases from J, the junction contained 2 bases not matched to a gene. The DNA for the CDR3 is TGTGCCAGCAGTTTACGGACAGGGGGAAATGAGCAGTTCTTC. Amino acids: CASSLRTGGNEQFF.

The CDR3 is CASSSPTSPRGSNYGYTF. The CDR3 bases are TGTGCCAGCAGCTCCCCAACATCCCCCAGGGGCTCTAACTATGGCTACACCTTC. The chain is built from TRBV5-4 and TRBJ1-2; tentatively, D is TRBD1 (6 bases). Germline V lookup: CDR1 SGHNT, CDR2 YYREEE (reference sequence). V was trimmed by 3 bases and J by 0 bases, leaving 21 bases between them. The CDR3 loop spans 18 amino acids.

The rearrangement joins TRBV5-1 to TRBJ2-7; D is ambiguous. The V and J ends lost 2 bases and 3 bases respectively, with 15 bases between them. Germline CDR1 is SGHRS and CDR2 is YFSETQ. The CDR3 consists of 15 residues. This CDR3 is CASSFSASPGYEQYF. DNA for the CDR3: TGCGCCAGCAGCTTCAGCGCTAGTCCGGGCTACGAGCAGTACTTC.

The V call is TRBV10-3, the J call TRBJ2-3; 7 positions match TRBD2. The CDR3 loop spans 12 amino acids. J gave up 4 bases and V 11 bases, and 6 bases lay outside the gene matches. The germline gives CDR1 ENHRY, CDR2 SYGVKD. The CDR3 DNA reads TGTGCCCTGGCGGGAGATCCAGATACGCAGTATTTT. Its translation: CALAGDPDTQYF.

This chain uses TRBV7-9 with TRBJ2-5; possibly TRBD2 for D (5 bases). This CDR3 spans 14 amino acids. V was trimmed by 3 bases and J by 4 bases, leaving 12 bases between them. CDR1 is SEHNR and CDR2 is FQNEAQ in the germline V gene (reference sequence). CDR3 coding DNA: TGTGCCAGCAGCTTGCGGGCACTCCTAGAGACCCAGTACTTC. The encoded protein is CASSLRALLETQYF.

This rearrangement joins TRBV5-1 to TRBJ2-1; 10 bases agree with TRBD1. The CDR3 length is 15 residues. Germline CDR1 is SGHRS and CDR2 is YFSETQ. V shed 0 bases, J shed 6 bases, and the junction held 3 bases outside the gene matches. The CDR3: CASSLAGQGFNEQFF. DNA of the CDR3: TGCGCCAGCAGCTTGGCGGGACAGGGGTTCAATGAGCAGTTCTTC.

The V and J genes are TRBV2 and TRBJ2-5; D may be TRBD2 (6 bases). Trimming cost V 7 bases and J 2 bases, with 8 bases left between them. The CDR3 contains 12 residues. The germline V gene encodes CDR1 SNHLY and CDR2 FYNNEI. CDR3 loop: CASTGEQETQYF. The CDR3 DNA is TGTGCCAGCACGGGGGAGCAAGAGACCCAGTACTTC.

The chain employs TRBV30 and TRBJ2-7; a weak D match, TRBD2 (6 bases). V was clipped by 0 bases and J by 7 bases, with 16 bases between them. Germline CDR1 GTSNPN, CDR2 SVGIG (reference sequence). The CDR3 sequence is 14 residues long. In nucleotides, the CDR3 is TGTGCCTGGAGTGTACTCTGGGGGGAAGGGGAGCAGTACTTC. Protein: CAWSVLWGEGEQYF.

In its sample, this clone was seen a few times. The chain employs TRBV6-4 and TRBJ1-5; tentative D call: TRBD1 (6 bases). Looked up from germline, CDR1 is MRHNA and CDR2 is SNTAGT. Trimming stripped 8 bases from V and 3 bases from J, with 23 bases between. The CDR3 consists of 17 residues. The CDR3 sequence: CASHSDPAQGHNQPQHF. For the CDR3, the DNA is TGTGCCAGCCATTCCGACCCCGCACAGGGCCACAATCAGCCCCAGCATTTT.

The rearrangement uses TRBV15 and TRBJ2-7; D is uncertain. The CDR3 length is 15 residues. V gave up 0 bases and J gave up 3 bases, with 12 bases separating them. Looked up from germline, CDR1 is LNHNV and CDR2 is YYDKDF (reference sequence). CDR3: CATSRDPQLFYEQYF. Written as DNA, the CDR3 is TGTGCCACCAGCAGAGATCCACAGCTATTCTACGAGCAGTACTTC.

The chain couples TRBV7-9 to TRBJ1-1; TRBD1 might be the D (5 bases). Trimming removed 8 bases from V and 6 bases from J, with 16 bases in between. The CDR3 runs 13 residues. Germline-derived CDR1 and CDR2 are SEHNR and FQNEAQ (reference sequence). CDR3 nucleotide sequence: TGTGCCAGCGCGTACGGGGGACCCTCTGAAGCTTTCTTT. It codes for CASAYGGPSEAFF.

The V gene is TRBV30, the J gene TRBJ2-3; no reliable D call. Germline V gene data show CDR1 as GTSNPN and CDR2 as SVGIG (reference sequence). The CDR3 is 12 amino acids. V lost 0 bases to trimming and J lost 6 bases, with 7 bases between them. CDR3 sequence: CAWSVRYDTQYF. In DNA, the CDR3 is TGTGCCTGGAGTGTCCGGTATGATACGCAGTATTTT.

The sample holds a few counts of this clone. This chain joins TRBV2 and TRBJ2-7; maybe TRBD1 (6 bases). CDR3 length: 14 residues. With 2 bases removed from V and 1 base from J, the gap between germline ends came to 9 bases. CDR1 and CDR2 from the germline V gene are SNHLY and FYNNEI. This CDR3 is CASSEWQGSYEQYF. DNA of the CDR3: TGTGCCAGCAGTGAATGGCAGGGGTCCTACGAGCAGTACTTC.

The chain combines TRBV2 with TRBJ1-2; no firm D call. CDR1 and CDR2 from the germline V gene are SNHLY and FYNNEI. V was trimmed by 8 bases and J by 4 bases, leaving 14 bases between them. There are 13 residues in the CDR3. The CDR3 is CASPGSQIYGYTF. In DNA form, the CDR3 reads TGTGCCAGCCCCGGGAGTCAAATCTATGGCTACACCTTC.